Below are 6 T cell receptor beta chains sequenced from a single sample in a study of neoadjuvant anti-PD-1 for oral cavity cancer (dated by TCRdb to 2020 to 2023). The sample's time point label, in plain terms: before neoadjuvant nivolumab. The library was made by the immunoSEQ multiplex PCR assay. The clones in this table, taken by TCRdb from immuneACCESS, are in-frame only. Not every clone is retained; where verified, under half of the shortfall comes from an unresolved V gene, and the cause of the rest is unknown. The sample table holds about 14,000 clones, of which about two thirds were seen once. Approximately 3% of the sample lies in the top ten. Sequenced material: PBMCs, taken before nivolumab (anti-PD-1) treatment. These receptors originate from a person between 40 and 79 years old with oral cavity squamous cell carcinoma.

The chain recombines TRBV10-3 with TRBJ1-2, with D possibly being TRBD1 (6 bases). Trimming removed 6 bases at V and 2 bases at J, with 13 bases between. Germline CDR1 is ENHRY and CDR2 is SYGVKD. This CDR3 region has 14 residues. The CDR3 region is CAISLGHQNYGYTF. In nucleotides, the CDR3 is TGTGCCATCAGCTTGGGACACCAAAACTATGGCTACACCTTC.

This CDR3 reads CASSHLRGPNSPLHF. CDR3 nucleotides: TGTGCCAGCAGCCATCTCCGGGGACCTAATTCACCCCTCCACTTT. The chain has TRBV7-9 and TRBJ1-6; tentatively, D is TRBD1 (5 bases). The germline gives CDR1 SEHNR, CDR2 FQNEAQ (reference sequence). CDR3 size: 15 residues. Deletions cut 5 bases from V and 6 bases from J, with 14 bases between.

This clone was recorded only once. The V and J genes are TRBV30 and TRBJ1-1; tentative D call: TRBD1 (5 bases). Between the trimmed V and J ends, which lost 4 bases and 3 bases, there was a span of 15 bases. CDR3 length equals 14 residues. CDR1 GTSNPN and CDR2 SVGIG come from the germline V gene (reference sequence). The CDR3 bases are TGTGCCTGGACCATGGGACGCGGCGACACTGAAGCTTTCTTT. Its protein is CAWTMGRGDTEAFF.

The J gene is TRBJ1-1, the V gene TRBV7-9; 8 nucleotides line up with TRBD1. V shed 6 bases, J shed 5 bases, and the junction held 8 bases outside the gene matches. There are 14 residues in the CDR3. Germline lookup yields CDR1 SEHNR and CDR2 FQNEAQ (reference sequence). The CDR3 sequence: CASSSTGERTEAFF. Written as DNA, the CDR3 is TGTGCCAGCAGTTCGACAGGGGAGAGAACTGAAGCTTTCTTT.

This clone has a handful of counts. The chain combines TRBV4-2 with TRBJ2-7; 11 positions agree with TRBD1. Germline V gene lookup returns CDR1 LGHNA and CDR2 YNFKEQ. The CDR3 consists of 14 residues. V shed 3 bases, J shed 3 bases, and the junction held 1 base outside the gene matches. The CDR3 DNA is TGTGCCAGCAGCCAGGGACAGGGGGACTACGAGCAGTACTTC. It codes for CASSQGQGDYEQYF.

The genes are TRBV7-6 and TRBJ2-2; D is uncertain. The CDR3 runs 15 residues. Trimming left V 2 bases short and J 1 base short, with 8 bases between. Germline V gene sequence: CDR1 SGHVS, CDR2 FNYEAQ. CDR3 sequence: CASSLIAGNTGELFF. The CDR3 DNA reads TGTGCCAGCAGCTTAATTGCAGGGAACACCGGGGAGCTGTTTTTT. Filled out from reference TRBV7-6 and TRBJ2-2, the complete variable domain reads GAGVSQSPRYKVTKRGQDVALRCDPISGHVSLYWYRQALGQGPEFLTYFNYEAQQDKSGLPNDRFSAERPEGSISTLTIQRTEQRDSAMYRCASSLIAGNTGELFFGEGSRLTVL.